One and the same sample provided the 32 T cell receptor beta chains below, sequenced in a study of blood T cell repertoires in COVID-19. The repertoire was sequenced with immunoSEQ multiplex PCR; TCRdb's copy has only in-frame clones and lacks some. The top ten hold 1.3% of the sample, which has over 200,000 clones, 75% to 85% seen once. The sequencing sample was made of peripheral blood. These receptor sequences come from a woman aged 25 to 45 with COVID-19, enrolled during active disease.

The chain links TRBV2 to TRBJ1-5; 8 bases are shared with TRBD1. CDR1 is SNHLY and CDR2 is FYNNEI in the germline V gene. The length of the CDR3 is 16 residues. Losses at the gene ends were 6 bases for V and 0 bases for J; bases not matched to a gene: 7. CDR3 in DNA: TGTGCCAGCAGGAGACAGGGGCGGGATAGCAATCAGCCCCAGCATTTT. This codes for CASRRQGRDSNQPQHF.

This chain uses TRBV4-1 with TRBJ2-4; 9 positions match TRBD2. The CDR3 extends over 17 amino acids. V shed 3 bases and J 0 bases; nucleotides not matched to a gene: 6. The germline V gene encodes CDR1 MGHRA and CDR2 YSYEKL. CDR3 DNA: TGCGCCAGCAGCCATCCCTTAGCGGGAGAAGCCAAAAACATTCAGTACTTC. Protein sequence: CASSHPLAGEAKNIQYF.

The chain is built from TRBV19 and TRBJ1-1; TRBD1 might be the D (6 bases). V was shortened by 6 bases and J by 3 bases, with 11 bases between the two germline ends. This CDR3 comprises 13 residues. Germline V gene sequence: CDR1 LNHDA, CDR2 SQIVND (reference sequence). The CDR3, as DNA: TGTGCCAGTAGATCCAGGGGAGACACTGAAGCTTTCTTT. It translates to CASRSRGDTEAFF.

As to this clone: At the DNA level, this CDR3 is encoded by other sequences in the same sample as well. This chain links TRBV7-9 with TRBJ1-4; D gene unclear. Germline V gives CDR1 SEHNR, CDR2 FQNEAQ (reference sequence). This CDR3 is 14 amino acids long. V was pared by 1 base and J by 5 bases, with 8 bases between. CDR3 in amino acids: CASSLGTGNEKLFF. The CDR3 bases are TGTGCCAGCAGCTTAGGCACGGGGAATGAAAAACTGTTTTTT.

The chain links TRBV27 to TRBJ2-7; 7 bases match TRBD2. The CDR3 totals 13 residues. CDR1 and CDR2 (germline): MNHEY, SMNVEV (reference sequence). Losses at the gene ends were 7 bases for V and 7 bases for J; bases not matched to a gene: 10. The CDR3 here is CASKAGGNREQYF. CDR3 bases: TGTGCCAGCAAGGCCGGGGGGAATAGGGAGCAGTACTTC.

The chain joins TRBV6-5 to TRBJ1-5; D possibly corresponds to TRBD1 (6 bases). Trimming left V 6 bases short and J 3 bases short, with 12 bases between. The CDR3 is 14 amino acids. Germline V gene data show CDR1 as MNHEY and CDR2 as SVGAGI. The CDR3, as DNA: TGTGCCAGCAGAGATACAGGGTTCAATCAGCCCCAGCATTTT. Translated: CASRDTGFNQPQHF.

The V and J genes are TRBV9 and TRBJ2-3, with 7 bases lining up with TRBD2. The CDR3 totals 16 residues. Looked up from germline, CDR1 is SGDLS and CDR2 is YYNGEE. V was clipped by 0 bases and J by 0 bases; unmatched bases: 4. The CDR3 region has the DNA TGTGCCAGCAGCGTAGCCGGACTAGACAGCACAGATACGCAGTATTTT. It translates to CASSVAGLDSTDTQYF.

In DNA, the CDR3 is TGTGCCAGCAGTTATAGCCGAAGCACAGATACGCAGTATTTT. Protein product: CASSYSRSTDTQYF. The V and J genes are TRBV7-7 and TRBJ2-3; D not resolved. Trimming left V 6 bases short and J 0 bases short, with 10 bases between. Germline assignment: CDR1 SSHAT and CDR2 FNYEAQ (reference sequence). The CDR3 covers 14 residues.

V usage is TRBV6-2 or TRBV6-3 and J usage is TRBJ2-2, with D maybe TRBD2 (5 bases). The CDR3 is 16 amino acids. V lost 2 bases, J lost 5 bases, and 15 bases lay in between. The germline V gene encodes CDR1 MNHEY and CDR2 SVGEGT. The CDR3 DNA follows: TGTGCCAGCAGTTACAAAAGGTGGGAGATAACCGGGGAGCTGTTTTTT. It specifies CASSYKRWEITGELFF.

The V gene is TRBV2, the J gene TRBJ2-7, with TRBD2 as a possible D gene (5 bases). The CDR3 has 13 residues. Trimming took 7 bases from V and 0 from J, leaving 10 bases between them. Germline CDR1 is SNHLY and CDR2 is FYNNEI. CDR3 loop: CASNRDPSYEQYF. The CDR3 DNA reads TGTGCCAGCAACCGGGATCCCTCCTACGAGCAGTACTTC.

The rearrangement links TRBV5-1 to TRBJ2-1; D unresolved. CDR1 and CDR2 (germline): SGHRS, YFSETQ. The CDR3 totals 14 residues. The germline V and J ends were trimmed by 1 base and 5 bases, with 10 bases remaining between them. The CDR3 DNA reads TGCGCCAGCAGCTTGTTGAGAGGAAACAATGAGCAGTTCTTC. Translation gives CASSLLRGNNEQFF. Full variable domain (remainder filled in from reference TRBV5-1 and TRBJ2-1): KAGVTQTPRYLIKTRGQQVTLSCSPISGHRSVSWYQQTPGQGLQFLFEYFSETQRNKGNFPGRFSGRQFSNSRSEMNVSTLELGDSALYLCASSLLRGNNEQFFGPGTRLTVL.

The chain joins TRBV27 to TRBJ2-7, with 9 positions matching TRBD2. This CDR3 has 15 amino acids. The germline CDR1 and CDR2 sequences are MNHEY and SMNVEV (reference sequence). V was clipped by 3 bases and J by 4 bases; unmatched bases: 7. The CDR3 DNA reads as TGTGCCAGCAGTTTTAGCGGGGGACGAATATACGAGCAGTACTTC. It specifies CASSFSGGRIYEQYF.

The rearrangement links TRBV30 to TRBJ1-2, with 8 nucleotides matching TRBD1. CDR3 size: 13 residues. The germline V gene encodes CDR1 GTSNPN and CDR2 SVGIG (reference sequence). The J segment lost 8 bases and the V segment lost 3 bases, leaving 8 bases of the junction unmatched. The CDR3 spells CAWRPGQDFGYTF. In DNA, the CDR3 is TGTGCCTGGAGGCCGGGACAGGATTTCGGCTACACCTTC. The entire variable domain, with the rest obtained from reference TRBV30 and TRBJ1-2, is as follows: SQTIHQWPATLVQPVGSPLSLECTVEGTSNPNLYWYRQAAGRGLQLLFYSVGIGQISSEVPQNLSASRPQDRQFILSSKKLLLSDSGFYLCAWRPGQDFGYTFGSGTRLTVV.

V is TRBV7-9 and J is TRBJ2-5; TRBD1 is a possible D gene (7 bases). V lost 5 bases and J lost 1, with 14 bases in between. The germline gives CDR1 SEHNR, CDR2 FQNEAQ (reference sequence). The CDR3 length is 15 residues. CDR3: CASSPGGDSQETQYF. As DNA, the CDR3 is TGTGCCAGCAGCCCCGGCGGGGACAGCCAAGAGACCCAGTACTTC.

This rearrangement joins TRBV6-6 to TRBJ1-5; D call uncertain. The germline V gene has CDR1 MNHNY and CDR2 SVGAGI (reference sequence). Trimming cost V 3 bases and J 7 bases, with 13 bases left between them. This CDR3 spans 14 amino acids. CDR3 amino acids: CASSYEPSSQPQHF. CDR3 nucleotide sequence: TGTGCCAGCAGTTATGAGCCCTCATCGCAGCCCCAGCATTTT.

The rearrangement joins TRBV9 to TRBJ2-1; D ambiguous. This CDR3 is 13 amino acids long. Germline CDR1 SGDLS, CDR2 YYNGEE. Deletions cut 7 bases from V and 4 bases from J, with 12 bases between. The CDR3 here is CASGQNGYNEQFF. The CDR3 nucleotides are TGTGCCAGCGGGCAAAATGGGTACAATGAGCAGTTCTTC. Full variable domain (remainder filled in from reference TRBV9 and TRBJ2-1): DSGVTQTPKHLITATGQRVTLRCSPRSGDLSVYWYQQSLDQGLQFLIQYYNGEERAKGNILERFSAQQFPDLHSELNLSSLELGDSALYFCASGQNGYNEQFFGPGTRLTVL.

This clone was counted once. The CDR3 DNA is TGCAGCGTTACTCCGGACAGGGGGCGCAGCTATGGCTACACCTTC. It translates to CSVTPDRGRSYGYTF. The chain couples TRBV29-1 to TRBJ1-2, with 11 bases identical to TRBD1. Germline-derived CDR1 and CDR2 are SQVTM and ANQGSEA. The CDR3 contains 15 residues. Germline trimming cut 5 bases from V and 4 bases from J; bases unmatched to any gene: 9.

This chain joins TRBV20-1 and TRBJ2-5, with TRBD1 matching 8 bases. V gave up 3 bases and J gave up 3 bases; unmatched junction bases: 6. The CDR3 is made up of 14 amino acids. Looked up from germline, CDR1 is DFQATT and CDR2 is SNEGSKA (reference sequence). The CDR3 reads CSASSETGEETQYF. The CDR3 DNA follows: TGCAGTGCTAGTTCCGAGACAGGGGAAGAGACCCAGTACTTC.

V usage is TRBV19 and J usage is TRBJ2-7, with 7 bases fitting TRBD2. The CDR3 has 13 residues. The trim removed 6 bases at V and 0 bases at J, leaving 2 bases unmatched. The germline V gene encodes CDR1 LNHDA and CDR2 SQIVND (reference sequence). CDR3 coding DNA: TGTGCCAGTAGCCGGGAGGCCTCCTACGAGCAGTACTTC. It encodes CASSREASYEQYF.

J is TRBJ2-1 and V is TRBV5-1; tentatively, D is TRBD2 (5 bases). The CDR3 loop spans 15 amino acids. The V gene's germline CDR1 is SGHRS and CDR2 YFSETQ. V was cut by 4 bases and J by 3 bases, with 14 bases left in between. The CDR3 nucleotides read TGCGCCAGCAGCCCGTCTAGCAGATACTACAATGAGCAGTTCTTC. Protein: CASSPSSRYYNEQFF. Full variable domain (rest looked up from reference TRBV5-1 and TRBJ2-1): KAGVTQTPRYLIKTRGQQVTLSCSPISGHRSVSWYQQTPGQGLQFLFEYFSETQRNKGNFPGRFSGRQFSNSRSEMNVSTLELGDSALYLCASSPSSRYYNEQFFGPGTRLTVL.

This chain connects TRBV6-2 or TRBV6-3 to TRBJ1-5; 7 positions match TRBD1. CDR1 is MNHEY, CDR2 SVGEGT, per germline. The CDR3 is 15 residues long. Germline trimming cut 6 bases from V and 3 bases from J; bases unmatched to any gene: 8. The CDR3 reads CASSRQTGLNQPQHF. In DNA form, the CDR3 reads TGTGCCAGCAGCCGACAGACAGGGCTCAATCAGCCCCAGCATTTT.

The chain combines TRBV6-5 with TRBJ2-3; D is possibly TRBD2 (7 bases). The CDR3 length is 12 residues. Trimming took off 7 bases at V and 8 bases at J, with 13 bases between the two ends. Germline CDR1 and CDR2: MNHEY and SVGAGI. CDR3 protein: CASTKGGGTQYF. The CDR3 nucleotides read TGTGCCAGCACCAAAGGGGGGGGTACGCAGTATTTT.

A single count supports this clone. The rearrangement uses TRBV18 and TRBJ1-2; maybe TRBD1 (5 bases). Between the trimmed V and J ends, which lost 2 bases and 8 bases, there was a span of 12 bases. CDR3 length equals 13 residues. Germline CDR1 KGHSH, CDR2 LQKENI. CDR3 coding DNA: TGTGCCAGCTCACCAGAGGTCGGGGGAGGCTACACCTTC. This translates into CASSPEVGGGYTF. Supplemented by reference TRBV18 and TRBJ1-2, the full variable domain reads NAGVMQNPRHLVRRRGQEARLRCSPMKGHSHVYWYRQLPEEGLKFMVYLQKENIIDESGMPKERFSAEFPKEGPSILRIQQVVRGDSAAYFCASSPEVGGGYTFGSGTRLTVV.

V gene TRBV19 combines with J gene TRBJ2-2, with 7 bases aligning to TRBD2. J was trimmed by 2 bases and V by 4 bases; bases with no gene match: 4. Germline V gene data show CDR1 as LNHDA and CDR2 as SQIVND (reference sequence). The CDR3 totals 15 residues. CDR3 sequence: CASSTSSGNTGELFF. The CDR3 nucleotides read TGTGCCAGTAGTACGTCTAGCGGAAACACCGGGGAGCTGTTTTTT.

The rearrangement uses TRBV2 and TRBJ2-3, with D perhaps TRBD2 (6 bases). The V and J ends lost 4 bases and 6 bases respectively, with 14 bases between them. CDR1 and CDR2 from the germline V gene are SNHLY and FYNNEI. The CDR3 extends over 14 amino acids. CDR3 amino acids: CASSGSGRLDTQYF. As DNA, the CDR3 is TGTGCCAGCAGTGGTAGCGGAAGACTGGATACGCAGTATTTT.

The chain has TRBV9 and TRBJ2-7, with TRBD1 identical over 8 bases. The V and J ends lost 3 bases and 4 bases, in that order; junction bases with no gene match: 3. The germline CDR1 and CDR2 sequences are SGDLS and YYNGEE. The CDR3 covers 13 residues. The CDR3 loop reads CASSGRGQYEQYF. CDR3 bases: TGTGCCAGCAGCGGCAGGGGGCAATACGAGCAGTACTTC.

This chain links TRBV7-9 with TRBJ1-1; D may be TRBD1 (6 bases). V lost 2 bases to trimming and J lost 8 bases, with 15 bases between them. CDR3 length: 14 residues. Germline lookup yields CDR1 SEHNR and CDR2 FQNEAQ (reference sequence). The CDR3 DNA follows: TGTGCCAGCAGCTTAAGGGCAGGGGACGGGGAAGCTTTCTTT. It codes for CASSLRAGDGEAFF.

V usage is TRBV6-6 and J usage is TRBJ2-7, with D possibly matching TRBD1 (6 bases). Germline V lookup: CDR1 MNHNY, CDR2 SVGAGI (reference sequence). The CDR3 contains 14 residues. V lost 6 bases, J lost 5 bases, and 17 bases lay in between. CDR3 region: CASSPPGVRDEQYF. CDR3 in DNA: TGTGCCAGCAGCCCCCCAGGGGTCAGGGACGAGCAGTACTTC.

V usage is TRBV29-1 and J usage is TRBJ1-2; D uncertain. This CDR3 is 13 amino acids long. V was pared by 4 bases and J by 2 bases, with 11 bases between. Germline V gives CDR1 SQVTM, CDR2 ANQGSEA. This CDR3 reads CSVVLGLNYGYTF. In DNA form, the CDR3 reads TGCAGCGTTGTTCTTGGACTGAACTATGGCTACACCTTC.

The rearrangement links TRBV6-2 or TRBV6-3 to TRBJ2-1; the match to TRBD1 covers 8 bases. The CDR3 runs 15 residues. Germline lookup yields CDR1 MNHEY and CDR2 SVGEGT. V lost 5 bases to trimming and J lost 5 bases; unmatched junction nucleotides: 8. The CDR3 loop is CASSITGGPNNEQFF. The CDR3 coding sequence is TGTGCCAGCAGTATCACAGGGGGGCCGAACAATGAGCAGTTCTTC.

The chain combines TRBV5-1 with TRBJ2-7, with 8 bases aligning to TRBD1. The CDR3 spans 14 residues. With 4 bases clipped from V and 6 bases from J, the junction kept 9 bases outside the gene matches. In germline, CDR1 is SGHRS, CDR2 YFSETQ. The CDR3 DNA follows: TGCGCCAGCAGCCCGGACGGACAGGGCTCCGAGCAGTACTTC. Its translation is CASSPDGQGSEQYF.

The chain uses TRBV6-5 and TRBJ2-3; D perhaps matches TRBD1 (6 bases). This CDR3 is built from 16 residues. The V gene lost 2 bases and the J gene lost 2 bases, with 14 bases spanning the gap. Looked up from germline, CDR1 is MNHEY and CDR2 is SVGAGI. The CDR3 sequence is CASSYQGPGFTDTQYF. The DNA for the CDR3 is TGTGCCAGCAGTTACCAGGGGCCGGGTTTCACAGATACGCAGTATTTT.